This T cell receptor (beta chain) was obtained from a study of cytomegalovirus exposure and HLA in healthy donors. In the case of this clone: The antigen remains unidentified.

The study ran its PCR with 60 Vbeta and 13 Jbeta primers. Repertoires were generated with immunoSEQ multiplex PCR, while TCRdb's copy carries only in-frame clones and drops some. The sample lists around 110,000 clones; roughly 73% were seen once. Study observations and caveats: For TCR beta chains, V- and J-gene trimming was later linked to a missense DCLRE1C variant. The authors listed some 150 TCR beta chains as cytomegalovirus-associated. The authors assumed roughly uniform sequencing depth across donors for presence/absence analyses.

The germline V gene has CDR1 KGHSH and CDR2 LQKENI. Unmatched junction bases numbered 7, after V lost 6 bases and J lost 5 bases. This CDR3 is 15 amino acids long. This chain joins TRBV18 and TRBJ2-2; 9 bases agree with TRBD2. The TCR comes from a woman in her twenties or thirties in good health and CMV-seronegative. Sequencing was performed on PBMCs. The CDR3 bases are TGTGCCAGCTCTCCCCTAGCGGGATCTACCGGGGAGCTGTTTTTT. This encodes CASSPLAGSTGELFF.